These T cell receptor beta chains were read from a single sample in a study of CD8+ T cells in alopecia areata. Sequencing used immunoSEQ multiplex PCR; TCRdb keeps in-frame clones, though not all of them. The sample shows approximately 210,000 clones, more than 60% of them seen only once. The source was CD4+ T cells sorted from blood, collected around week 42, from a patient treated with tofacitinib. These receptors all stem from a human donor with alopecia areata. CDR3s include the opening cysteine and the closing phenylalanine or tryptophan. The order of the fields is J gene, D gene, V gene, clone size, CDR3 protein, CDR3 DNA. D genes are given only for firm matches. A row's size may be missing; if present it is once, few, many or a size class.

j_call: TRBJ1-2
d_call: .
v_call: TRBV5-1
clone_size: .
cdr3_aa: CASSATGFHYGYTF
cdr3_nt: TGCGCCAGCAGCGCCACAGGGTTTCACTATGGCTACACCTTC

j_call: TRBJ2-3
d_call: TRBD2
v_call: TRBV7-3
clone_size: .
cdr3_aa: CASSLGLAGPGDTQYF
cdr3_nt: TGTGCCAGCAGCTTAGGTCTAGCGGGGCCTGGAGATACGCAGTATTTT

j_call: TRBJ2-3
d_call: TRBD2
v_call: TRBV5-1
clone_size: .
cdr3_aa: CASSSLRGLPTDTQYF
cdr3_nt: TGCGCCAGCAGCTCCCTGCGGGGACTACCCACAGATACGCAGTATTTT

j_call: TRBJ1-6
d_call: .
v_call: TRBV6-5
clone_size: .
cdr3_aa: CASSLTGSNSPLHF
cdr3_nt: TGTGCCAGCAGTTTAACAGGGAGCAATTCACCCCTCCACTTT

j_call: TRBJ1-1
d_call: .
v_call: TRBV7-9
clone_size: .
cdr3_aa: CASSLGGGGTAFF
cdr3_nt: TGTGCCAGCAGCTTAGGGGGTGGAGGGACGGCTTTCTTT

j_call: TRBJ1-1
d_call: .
v_call: TRBV6-1
clone_size: .
cdr3_aa: CASSERDTEAFF
cdr3_nt: TGTGCCAGCAGTGAACGGGACACTGAAGCTTTCTTT

j_call: TRBJ1-2
d_call: .
v_call: TRBV25-1
clone_size: .
cdr3_aa: CASSVRGGRIEPLDGYTF
cdr3_nt: TGTGCCAGCAGTGTGCGCGGTGGGCGGATCGAGCCTTTAGATGGCTACACCTTC

j_call: TRBJ2-3
d_call: .
v_call: TRBV14
clone_size: .
cdr3_aa: CASSHRSVPTDTQYF
cdr3_nt: TGTGCCAGCAGCCATCGGTCGGTCCCAACAGATACGCAGTATTTT

j_call: TRBJ2-1
d_call: TRBD1
v_call: TRBV27
clone_size: many
cdr3_aa: CASSLQGAVYNEQFF
cdr3_nt: TGTGCCAGCAGTTTACAGGGGGCGGTATACAATGAGCAGTTCTTC

j_call: TRBJ2-1
d_call: TRBD2
v_call: TRBV7-9
clone_size: once
cdr3_aa: CASSLGSGGPGNEQFF
cdr3_nt: TGTGCCAGCAGCTTGGGTAGCGGGGGGCCGGGCAATGAGCAGTTCTTC

j_call: TRBJ2-2
d_call: .
v_call: TRBV21-1
clone_size: .
cdr3_aa: CASSKVKGTSTGELFF
cdr3_nt: TGTGCCAGCAGCAAAGTGAAGGGCACCTCCACCGGGGAGCTGTTTTTT

j_call: TRBJ2-5
d_call: TRBD2
v_call: TRBV18
clone_size: .
cdr3_aa: CASSPTTAGFKTQYF
cdr3_nt: TGTGCCAGCTCACCCACTACAGCGGGATTTAAGACCCAGTACTTC

j_call: TRBJ1-4
d_call: .
v_call: TRBV6-5
clone_size: .
cdr3_aa: CASSYQPGLEKLFF
cdr3_nt: TGTGCCAGCAGTTACCAGCCAGGGCTTGAGAAACTGTTTTTT

j_call: TRBJ2-7
d_call: .
v_call: TRBV19
clone_size: few
cdr3_aa: CASSIARDYEQYF
cdr3_nt: TGTGCCAGTAGTATTGCCCGGGACTACGAGCAGTACTTC

j_call: TRBJ1-1
d_call: .
v_call: TRBV29-1
clone_size: few
cdr3_aa: CSVDLTDGNTEAFF
cdr3_nt: TGCAGCGTTGATCTGACAGACGGGAACACTGAAGCTTTCTTT

j_call: TRBJ2-5
d_call: .
v_call: TRBV7-2
clone_size: .
cdr3_aa: CASSHRSEETQYF
cdr3_nt: TGTGCCAGCAGCCACCGAAGCGAAGAGACCCAGTACTTC

j_call: TRBJ2-7
d_call: TRBD1
v_call: TRBV19
clone_size: .
cdr3_aa: CASRDRVEPEQYF
cdr3_nt: TGTGCCAGTAGGGACAGGGTTGAACCCGAGCAGTACTTC

j_call: TRBJ2-2
d_call: TRBD1
v_call: TRBV2
clone_size: .
cdr3_aa: CASAEQGAFLTGELFF
cdr3_nt: TGTGCCAGCGCAGAACAGGGGGCATTCTTAACCGGGGAGCTGTTTTTT

j_call: TRBJ2-1
d_call: .
v_call: TRBV29-1
clone_size: .
cdr3_aa: CSVDRNQLGHEQFF
cdr3_nt: TGCAGCGTGGACCGGAACCAACTGGGTCATGAGCAGTTCTTC

j_call: TRBJ1-1
d_call: .
v_call: TRBV29-1
clone_size: .
cdr3_aa: CSVEDPGRNAEAFF
cdr3_nt: TGCAGCGTTGAAGATCCGGGTCGTAACGCTGAAGCTTTCTTT

j_call: TRBJ1-1
d_call: .
v_call: TRBV15
clone_size: .
cdr3_aa: CATSRDRKDSFF
cdr3_nt: TGTGCCACCAGCAGAGATCGCAAGGACAGTTTCTTT